These 32 T cell receptor beta chains were sequenced from one sample in a study of Graves' ophthalmopathy and Graves' hyperthyroidism. Amplification of the TCR beta CDR3 regions used RNA transcripts (as template). Second-round multiplex PCR came after first-round RT-PCR with HTBI primers. TCRdb ran MiXCR on the multiplex PCR reads and lists one entry per CDR3 protein. Here the sample spans 300,000 to 400,000 distinct CDR3 sequences, around a sixth being singletons. Source material: peripheral blood. All receptors come from an adult man with Graves' ophthalmopathy.

At least ten counts were recorded for this clonotype. The chain couples TRBV7-2 to TRBJ2-7, with 9 bases identical to TRBD2. The V gene's germline CDR1 is SGHTA and CDR2 FQGNSA. Trimming removed 4 bases from V and 3 bases from J; junction bases left unmatched: 7. This CDR3 has 15 amino acids. The CDR3 sequence: CASSSTSGHYYEQYF. The CDR3 DNA reads TGTGCCAGCAGCTCCACTAGCGGGCACTACTACGAGCAGTACTTC.

This clonotype was detected ten times or more. The chain recombines TRBV20-1 with TRBJ2-5, with D maybe TRBD2 (6 bases). The CDR3 has 15 residues. V lost 6 bases to trimming and J lost 5 bases, with 22 bases between them. Germline-derived CDR1 and CDR2 are DFQATT and SNEGSKA (reference sequence). The CDR3 sequence is CSAAGFGSFDETQYF. As DNA, the CDR3 is TGCAGTGCCGCGGGGTTTGGGTCCTTTGATGAGACCCAGTACTTC.

This clonotype was observed many times. The rearrangement joins TRBV29-1 to TRBJ2-5; D is perhaps TRBD1 or TRBD2 (6 bases each). The CDR3 extends over 13 amino acids. Germline V gives CDR1 SQVTM, CDR2 ANQGSEA. Deletions cut 1 base from V and 7 bases from J, with 13 bases between. This CDR3 is CSVEGGARRTQYF. Written as DNA, the CDR3 is TGCAGCGTTGAAGGGGGGGCTAGGAGGACCCAGTACTTC.

This clonotype was seen at least ten times. A read error is possible here, since a much larger clone lies one base away. The chain carries TRBV5-1 and TRBJ1-5; no clear D gene. This CDR3 spans 15 amino acids. Germline CDR1 reads SGHRS; CDR2 reads YFSETQ. In nucleotides, the CDR3 is TGCGTCAGCAGCTTGGGAGCATCTAGCAATCAGCCCCAGCATTTT. Protein: CVSSLGASSNQPQHF.

This clonotype occurred many times. This chain joins TRBV28 and TRBJ2-6, with 7 bases fitting TRBD1. The CDR3 has 15 amino acids. CDR1 and CDR2 (germline): MDHEN, SYDVKM. The junction had 9 bases not matched to a gene; V was cut back by 5 bases and J by 8 bases. CDR3 sequence reads: CASSRRDRDTNVLTF. CDR3 bases: TGTGCCAGCAGTCGCCGGGACAGAGACACCAACGTCCTGACTTTC.

This clonotype was found many times. V and J are TRBV30 and TRBJ2-3, with D perhaps matching TRBD1 (5 bases). The CDR3 is made up of 13 amino acids. Germline V gives CDR1 GTSNPN, CDR2 SVGIG (reference sequence). Trimming cost V 2 bases and J 4 bases, with 10 bases left between them. CDR3: CAWSYGAPDTQYF. CDR3 coding DNA: TGTGCCTGGAGTTATGGGGCCCCAGATACGCAGTATTTT.

There are many counts of this clonotype. The genes are TRBV24-1 and TRBJ2-6; D gene unclear. Germline V gene lookup returns CDR1 KGHDR and CDR2 SFDVKD. The CDR3 totals 16 residues. The germline V and J ends were trimmed by 4 bases and 2 bases, with 11 bases remaining between them. The CDR3 reads CATSDPSRPGANVLTF. The CDR3 DNA reads TGTGCCACCAGTGACCCGTCAAGACCTGGGGCCAACGTCCTGACTTTC.

Many counts were recorded for this clonotype. This chain joins TRBV7-8 and TRBJ1-2; no clear D. This CDR3 has 13 amino acids. V lost 4 bases and J 4 bases, leaving 10 bases between the germline ends. CDR1 and CDR2 (germline): SGHVS, FQNEAQ. Here the CDR3 reads CASSSRVSYGYTF. For the CDR3, the DNA is TGTGCCAGCAGCTCGAGGGTGAGCTATGGCTACACCTTC.

The chain couples TRBV29-1 to TRBJ1-2; D remains ambiguous. The CDR3 has 17 residues. The V gene's germline CDR1 is SQVTM and CDR2 ANQGSEA. V lost 0 bases, J lost 8 bases, and 25 bases lay in between. The CDR3 nucleotides read TGCAGCGTTGAAGATGCCCTTTTTCGGGTTGAGTGGAGAGGCTACACCTTC. Translation gives CSVEDALFRVEWRGYTF.

This clonotype was observed at least ten times. The gene calls are TRBV6-2 or TRBV6-3 and TRBJ1-1; D call uncertain. Trimming removed 2 bases at V and 4 bases at J, with 20 bases between. Germline V gives CDR1 MNHEY, CDR2 SVGEGT. This CDR3 spans 17 amino acids. The CDR3: CASSYVPYKGPGTEAFF. The CDR3 bases are TGTGCCAGCAGTTACGTGCCCTACAAAGGGCCGGGCACTGAAGCTTTCTTT.

J is TRBJ2-7 and V is TRBV7-2; D perhaps matches TRBD2 (5 bases). The germline V and J ends were trimmed by 5 bases and 5 bases, with 19 bases remaining between them. The CDR3 has 15 residues. The germline V gene has CDR1 SGHTA and CDR2 FQGNSA. The CDR3 protein is CASSPRRSEGNEQYF. The DNA for the CDR3 is TGTGCCAGCAGCCCCCGGCGCAGTGAGGGTAACGAGCAGTACTTC.

This clonotype was counted at least ten times. This sequence joins TRBV7-6 and TRBJ2-7, with 7 positions matching TRBD1. The V gene end was trimmed by 4 bases and the J gene end by 2 bases; junction bases not matched to a gene: 11. CDR1 SGHVS and CDR2 FNYEAQ come from the germline V gene. The CDR3 sequence is 16 residues long. The chain's CDR3 is CASSSFRDSATYEQYF. Here the CDR3 DNA reads TGTGCCAGCAGCTCCTTTCGGGACAGCGCTACCTACGAGCAGTACTTC.

Many counts were recorded for this clonotype. The chain uses TRBV30 and TRBJ2-7; D possibly uses TRBD1 or TRBD2 (5 bases each). Looked up from germline, CDR1 is GTSNPN and CDR2 is SVGIG (reference sequence). V was shortened by 7 bases and J by 5 bases, with 12 bases between the two germline ends. This CDR3 has 11 amino acids. CDR3 sequence: CASGLGHEQYF. CDR3 nucleotide sequence: TGTGCCTCCGGGCTGGGACACGAGCAGTACTTC.

V gene TRBV6-1 combines with J gene TRBJ2-5; maybe TRBD2 (5 bases). With 6 bases removed from V and 3 bases from J, the gap between germline ends came to 11 bases. The germline CDR1 and CDR2 sequences are MNHNS and SASEGT. The CDR3 runs 13 residues. The CDR3 sequence is CASRTGKKETQYF. CDR3 DNA: TGTGCCAGCAGGACCGGGAAGAAAGAGACCCAGTACTTC.

The sample holds many counts of this clonotype. The chain carries TRBV6-2 or TRBV6-3 and TRBJ2-2; 8 nucleotides line up with TRBD1. The V gene's germline CDR1 is MNHEY and CDR2 SVGEGT. V gave up 2 bases and J gave up 5 bases; unmatched junction bases: 4. CDR3 size: 15 residues. CDR3 in amino acids: CASSYETGATGELFF. The CDR3 DNA sequence: TGTGCCAGCAGTTACGAGACAGGGGCTACCGGGGAGCTGTTTTTT.

The rearrangement uses TRBV7-8 and TRBJ2-6; either TRBD1 or TRBD2 may fit D (5 bases each). The germline CDR1 and CDR2 sequences are SGHVS and FQNEAQ. The CDR3 is made up of 17 amino acids. The V end was cut by 6 bases, the J end by 2 bases, with 17 bases between. The CDR3, as DNA: TGTGCCAGCAGTTACTCGTTCCGGGACGCTGGGGCCAACGTCCTGACTTTC. It specifies CASSYSFRDAGANVLTF.

This clonotype was seen repeatedly, ten times or more. The gene calls are TRBV5-6 and TRBJ2-7, with a tentative D call TRBD2 (6 bases). The ends were cut back, 1 base at V and 4 bases at J, with 15 bases in the middle. The CDR3 extends over 15 amino acids. Germline CDR1 reads SGHDT; CDR2 reads YYEEEE. CDR3 loop: CASSLKGGVMYEQYF. The CDR3 region has the DNA TGTGCCAGCAGCTTGAAGGGCGGGGTCATGTACGAGCAGTACTTC. Based on the CDR3 plus reference TRBV5-6 and TRBJ2-7, the full variable domain is DAGVTQSPTHLIKTRGQQVTLRCSPKSGHDTVSWYQQALGQGPQFIFQYYEEEERQRGNFPDRFSGHQFPNYSSELNVNALLLGDSALYLCASSLKGGVMYEQYFGPGTRLTVT.

This clonotype occurred many times. The genes are TRBV12-3 or TRBV12-4 and TRBJ1-2; 9 bases align to TRBD1. The CDR3 sequence is 13 residues long. After removal of 7 bases from V and 4 bases from J, the junction contained 4 bases not matched to a gene. The CDR3 bases are TGTGCCAGCAATGCGGACAGGGGCTATGGCTACACCTTC. Translated, it gives CASNADRGYGYTF.

The table lists this clonotype with many counts. Here the CDR3 reads CASQMMEQETQYF. The CDR3 DNA follows: TGTGCCAGCCAGATGATGGAACAAGAGACCCAGTACTTC. The chain couples TRBV27 to TRBJ2-5; the D is unclear. Germline lookup yields CDR1 MNHEY and CDR2 SMNVEV (reference sequence). V lost 8 bases and J 2 bases, leaving 12 bases between the germline ends. The CDR3 loop spans 13 amino acids.

Ten or more counts support this clonotype. The chain links TRBV5-1 to TRBJ2-6, with TRBD1 matching over 8 bases. J was trimmed by 1 base and V by 0 bases; bases with no gene match: 0. Germline values: CDR1 SGHRS, CDR2 YFSETQ. The CDR3 loop spans 16 amino acids. CDR3 protein: CASSLGQGSGANVLTF. For the CDR3, the DNA is TGCGCCAGCAGCTTGGGACAGGGGTCTGGGGCCAACGTCCTGACTTTC.

The CDR3 DNA reads as TGCGCCAGCAGCCAAAAAAAAAAAACAGGCTCCTACGAGCAGTACTTC. Amino acid sequence: CASSQKKKTGSYEQYF. The V call is TRBV4-1, the J call TRBJ2-7, with D possibly matching TRBD1 (5 bases). The germline V gene has CDR1 MGHRA and CDR2 YSYEKL. The CDR3 length is 16 residues. The V and J ends lost 2 bases and 0 bases respectively, with 14 bases between them.

This clonotype was seen ten or more times. J is TRBJ2-2 and V is TRBV5-6; D is tentatively TRBD1 or TRBD2 (5 bases each). This CDR3 is built from 15 residues. The germline gives CDR1 SGHDT, CDR2 YYEEEE. Trimming removed 3 bases from V and 0 bases from J, with 9 bases in between. This CDR3 is CASSWDGPNTGELFF. The CDR3 bases are TGTGCCAGCAGCTGGGACGGACCGAACACCGGGGAGCTGTTTTTT. The entire variable domain, with the rest obtained from reference TRBV5-6 and TRBJ2-2, is as follows: DAGVTQSPTHLIKTRGQQVTLRCSPKSGHDTVSWYQQALGQGPQFIFQYYEEEERQRGNFPDRFSGHQFPNYSSELNVNALLLGDSALYLCASSWDGPNTGELFFGEGSRLTVL.

This clonotype was observed many times. J is TRBJ2-2 and V is TRBV7-3, with 7 bases that match TRBD2. The V segment lost 5 bases and the J segment 4 bases; nucleotides outside the gene matches: 7. The CDR3 extends over 15 amino acids. Germline V CDR1 and CDR2: SGHTA, FQGTGA. The CDR3 reads CASSGEGFSTGELFF. The CDR3 nucleotides read TGTGCCAGCAGCGGGGAGGGATTCTCCACCGGGGAGCTGTTTTTT.

Only a few counts were recorded for this clonotype. The gene calls are TRBV30 and TRBJ1-1, with a possible D match to TRBD1 (5 bases). This CDR3 spans 11 amino acids. Germline CDR1 and CDR2: GTSNPN and SVGIG (reference sequence). Trimming pared 6 bases from V and 2 bases from J, leaving 7 bases between. The CDR3 spells CACGQNTEAFF. The CDR3 region has the DNA TGTGCCTGCGGACAAAACACTGAAGCTTTCTTT.

This clonotype has at least ten counts. The DNA of the CDR3 is TGTGCCAGCAGCTTTTTCAGCAAGAATTCACCCCTCCACTTT. Amino acid sequence: CASSFFSKNSPLHF. J is TRBJ1-6 and V is TRBV5-6, with D unclear. CDR1 SGHDT and CDR2 YYEEEE come from the germline V gene. The CDR3 totals 14 residues. Trimming took 2 bases from V and 7 from J, leaving 10 bases between them.

This clonotype appeared a single time. The J gene is TRBJ2-2, the V gene TRBV19; weak D call: TRBD2 (5 bases). The CDR3 covers 16 residues. V dropped 3 bases and J dropped 0 bases, with 11 bases sitting between them. Germline CDR1 and CDR2: LNHDA and SQIVND (reference sequence). CDR3: CASSMRRLSNTGELFF. The CDR3 nucleotides are TGTGCCAGTAGTATGAGGAGGCTCTCGAACACCGGGGAGCTGTTTTTT.

This clonotype came up many times. The genes are TRBV6-2 or TRBV6-3 and TRBJ2-2, with D perhaps being TRBD1 or TRBD2 (5 bases each). Trimming took off 2 bases at V and 4 bases at J, with 8 bases between the two ends. The CDR3 length is 14 residues. Germline V gene data show CDR1 as MNHEY and CDR2 as SVGEGT. The CDR3 reads CASSYGGITGELFF. As DNA, the CDR3 is TGTGCCAGCAGTTACGGGGGTATCACCGGGGAGCTGTTTTTT.

The CDR3 DNA is TGCAGTGCTGGGGGACTAGCGGGAGGGGGGAAGACCCAGTACTTC. Amino acid sequence: CSAGGLAGGGKTQYF. The chain is built from TRBV20-1 and TRBJ2-5; 16 bases agree with TRBD2. CDR3 length: 15 amino acids. Germline V lookup: CDR1 DFQATT, CDR2 SNEGSKA (reference sequence). V trimming: 5 bases; J trimming: 6 bases; junction bases outside the gene matches: 6.

This clonotype was found many times. V usage is TRBV28 and J usage is TRBJ2-5; possibly TRBD1 or TRBD2 for D (5 bases each). The V end was cut by 5 bases, the J end by 1 base, with 17 bases between. The CDR3 extends over 16 amino acids. Germline V gene sequence: CDR1 MDHEN, CDR2 SYDVKM. The CDR3 region is CASSTVWSGTQETQYF. The CDR3 DNA follows: TGTGCCAGCAGTACAGTATGGTCGGGGACCCAAGAGACCCAGTACTTC.

This clonotype was counted at least ten times. V gene TRBV5-1 combines with J gene TRBJ2-7; D unclear. Germline CDR1 SGHRS, CDR2 YFSETQ. This CDR3 contains 14 residues. Deletions cut 0 bases from V and 3 bases from J, with 10 bases between. CDR3 sequence: CASSLETPFYEQYF. CDR3 nucleotide sequence: TGCGCCAGCAGCTTGGAGACTCCGTTCTACGAGCAGTACTTC.

This clonotype has a count of ten or more. The CDR3 DNA reads as TGCGCCAGCAGGTTTTGGACAGGGGATACTGAAGCTTTCTTT. It is translated as CASRFWTGDTEAFF. This sequence joins TRBV5-1 and TRBJ1-1; 9 bases are a match to TRBD1. Germline lookup yields CDR1 SGHRS and CDR2 YFSETQ. Unmatched junction bases numbered 7, after V lost 5 bases and J lost 5 bases. The CDR3 runs to 14 residues.

In this sample, this clonotype turned up many times. The chain combines TRBV20-1 with TRBJ2-7; 16 bases match TRBD2. Germline V gives CDR1 DFQATT, CDR2 SNEGSKA (reference sequence). The CDR3 loop spans 16 amino acids. Trimming removed 7 bases from V and 0 bases from J; junction bases left unmatched: 6. The CDR3 here is CSVGTSGRGVSYEQYF. DNA of the CDR3: TGCAGTGTAGGGACTAGCGGGAGGGGGGTCTCCTACGAGCAGTACTTC.